This is a list of T cell receptor beta chains from one sample in a study of shared clonotypes between healthy human individuals. TCRdb keeps only in-frame clones here, not all; method: immunoSEQ multiplex PCR. Of some 2.1 million clones listed, 90% to 95% were seen once; the top ten hold about 0.13%. Sequenced sample: naive CD4+ T cells sorted from blood. Receptor source: a man aged 18 to 29 in good health. CDR3s include the opening cysteine and the closing phenylalanine or tryptophan. D genes are given only for firm matches. The listing skips clone size in some rows; elsewhere it reads once, few, many or a size class.

D: NA; size: once; V: TRBV2; J: TRBJ2-5; DNA: TGTGCCAGCAGTGAACTCAGGGTAGAGACCCAGTACTTC; CDR3: CASSELRVETQYF
D: TRBD2; size: once; V: TRBV18; J: TRBJ2-3; DNA: TGTGCCAGCTCACCACAACCGACTAGCGGGACAGATACGCAGTATTTT; CDR3: CASSPQPTSGTDTQYF
D: NA; size: NA; V: TRBV6-5; J: TRBJ1-5; DNA: TGTGCCAGCAGTTCCCTCGACGGTAATCAGCCCCAGCATTTT; CDR3: CASSSLDGNQPQHF
D: NA; size: NA; V: TRBV7-2; J: TRBJ1-2; DNA: TGTGCCAGCAGCCCCGGATTACAGGGCAATAGCTATGGCTACACCTTC; CDR3: CASSPGLQGNSYGYTF
D: NA; size: NA; V: TRBV28; J: TRBJ1-2; DNA: TGTGCCAGCAGTTTTCAGAGTGGCTACACCTTC; CDR3: CASSFQSGYTF
D: NA; size: NA; V: TRBV7-6; J: TRBJ2-2; DNA: TGTGCCAGCAGCCTCACAGCGGCGAACACCGGGGAGCTGTTTTTT; CDR3: CASSLTAANTGELFF
D: NA; size: NA; V: TRBV5-1; J: TRBJ1-1; DNA: TGCGCCAGCAGCCCTCGAGAGAGCGCTGAAGCTTTCTTT; CDR3: CASSPRESAEAFF
D: NA; size: NA; V: TRBV4-3; J: TRBJ1-5; DNA: TGCGCCAGCAGCCAAGATAGTTCGTTTAGCAGCAATCAGCCCCAGCATTTT; CDR3: CASSQDSSFSSNQPQHF
D: NA; size: NA; V: TRBV9; J: TRBJ2-5; DNA: TGTGCCAGCAGCGTAGGTCTCGGAGACGGGTTACAAGAGACCCAGTACTTC; CDR3: CASSVGLGDGLQETQYF
D: NA; size: NA; V: TRBV6-5; J: TRBJ2-7; DNA: TGTGCCAGCAGGCCGGGACAAGTATACGAGCAGTACTTC; CDR3: CASRPGQVYEQYF
D: TRBD1; size: NA; V: TRBV6-5; J: TRBJ1-5; DNA: TGTGCCAGCAGTCCCGGACAGGGAGGCAATCAGCCCCAGCATTTT; CDR3: CASSPGQGGNQPQHF